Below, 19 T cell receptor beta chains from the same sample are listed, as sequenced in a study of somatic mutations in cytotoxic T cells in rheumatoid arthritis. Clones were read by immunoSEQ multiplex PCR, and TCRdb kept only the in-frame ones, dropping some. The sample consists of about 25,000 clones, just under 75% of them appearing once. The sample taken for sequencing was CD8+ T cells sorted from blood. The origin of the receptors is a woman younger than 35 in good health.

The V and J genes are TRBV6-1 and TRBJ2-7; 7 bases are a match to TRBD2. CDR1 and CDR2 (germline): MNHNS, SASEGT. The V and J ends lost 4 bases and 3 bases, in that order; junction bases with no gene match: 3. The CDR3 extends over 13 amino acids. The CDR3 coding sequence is TGTGCCAGCAGTGCCGGGACTATCTACGAGCAGTACTTC. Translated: CASSAGTIYEQYF.

As DNA, the CDR3 is TGTGCCAGCAGCTTAGTTGGCCGGAATGAGCAGTTCTTC. Translating it yields CASSLVGRNEQFF. The chain has TRBV7-8 and TRBJ2-1; D is ambiguous. V was clipped by 1 base and J by 7 bases, with 8 bases between them. Germline values: CDR1 SGHVS, CDR2 FQNEAQ. There are 13 residues in the CDR3. Full variable domain (outside the CDR3, taken from reference TRBV7-8 and TRBJ2-1): GAGVSQSPRYKVAKRGQDVALRCDPISGHVSLFWYQQALGQGPEFLTYFQNEAQLDKSGLPSDRFFAERPEGSVSTLKIQRTQQEDSAVYLCASSLVGRNEQFFGPGTRLTVL.

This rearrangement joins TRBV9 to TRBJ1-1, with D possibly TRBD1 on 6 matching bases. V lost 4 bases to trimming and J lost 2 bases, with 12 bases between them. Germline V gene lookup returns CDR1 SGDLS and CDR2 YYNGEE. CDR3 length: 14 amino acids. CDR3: CASSLAGENTEAFF. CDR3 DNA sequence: TGTGCCAGCAGCCTAGCAGGGGAAAACACTGAAGCTTTCTTT.

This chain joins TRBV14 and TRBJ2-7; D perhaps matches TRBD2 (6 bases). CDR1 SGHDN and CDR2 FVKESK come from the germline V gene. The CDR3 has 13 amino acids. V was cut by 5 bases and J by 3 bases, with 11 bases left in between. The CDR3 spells CASSLGLYYEQYV. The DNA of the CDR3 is TGTGCCAGCAGCTTGGGACTGTACTACGAGCAGTACGTC.

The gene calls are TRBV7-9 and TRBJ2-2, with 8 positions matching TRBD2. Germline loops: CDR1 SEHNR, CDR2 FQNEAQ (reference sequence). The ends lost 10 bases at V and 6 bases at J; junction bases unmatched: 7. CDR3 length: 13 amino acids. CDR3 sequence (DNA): TGTGCCACAGCCGGGGGGGAACCCGGGGAGCTGTTTTTT. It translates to CATAGGEPGELFF.

CDR3 nucleotide sequence: TGCAGCGTTGGAAGAGGGAACCACCTTTACAATGAGCAGTTCTTC. Translation: CSVGRGNHLYNEQFF. This chain links TRBV29-1 with TRBJ2-1; D possibly corresponds to TRBD2 (5 bases). Germline CDR1 and CDR2: SQVTM and ANQGSEA. The V gene lost 4 bases and the J gene lost 4 bases, with 17 bases spanning the gap. CDR3 size: 15 residues.

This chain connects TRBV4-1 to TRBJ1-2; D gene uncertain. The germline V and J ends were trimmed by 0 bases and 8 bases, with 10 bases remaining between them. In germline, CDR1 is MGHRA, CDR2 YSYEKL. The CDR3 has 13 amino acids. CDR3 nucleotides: TGCGCCAGCAGCCAAGATGGGGTCTGGGGCTACACCTTC. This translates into CASSQDGVWGYTF.

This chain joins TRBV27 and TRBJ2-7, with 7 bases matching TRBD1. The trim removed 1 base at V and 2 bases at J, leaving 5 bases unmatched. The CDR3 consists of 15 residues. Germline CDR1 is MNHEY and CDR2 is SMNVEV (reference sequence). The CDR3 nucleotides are TGTGCCAGCAGTTTATTTACAGGGGTGGCCTACGAGCAGTACTTC. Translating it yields CASSLFTGVAYEQYF.

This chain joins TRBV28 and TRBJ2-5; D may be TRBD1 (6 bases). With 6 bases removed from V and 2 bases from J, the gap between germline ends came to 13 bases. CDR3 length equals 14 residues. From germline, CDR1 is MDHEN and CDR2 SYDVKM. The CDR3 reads CASRPRTEQETQYF. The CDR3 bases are TGTGCCAGCAGACCCCGGACAGAACAAGAGACCCAGTACTTC.

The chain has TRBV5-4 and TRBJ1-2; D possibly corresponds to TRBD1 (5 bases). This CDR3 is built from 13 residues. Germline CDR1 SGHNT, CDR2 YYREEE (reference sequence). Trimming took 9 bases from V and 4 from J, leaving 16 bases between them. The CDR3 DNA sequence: TGTGCCACTCTCCGGGCCGGGGGCTATGGCTACACCTTC. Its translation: CATLRAGGYGYTF. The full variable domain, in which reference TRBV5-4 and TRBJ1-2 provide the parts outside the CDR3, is ETGVTQSPTHLIKTRGQQVTLRCSSQSGHNTVSWYQQALGQGPQFIFQYYREEENGRGNFPPRFSGLQFPNYSSELNVNALELDDSALYLCATLRAGGYGYTFGSGTRLTVV.

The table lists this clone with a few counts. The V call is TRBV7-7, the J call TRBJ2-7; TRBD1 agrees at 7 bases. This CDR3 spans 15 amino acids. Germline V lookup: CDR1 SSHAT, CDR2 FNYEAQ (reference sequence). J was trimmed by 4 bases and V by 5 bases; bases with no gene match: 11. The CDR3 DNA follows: TGTGCCAGCAGCATCCGTTGTGACAGGGTGTACGAGCAGTACTTC. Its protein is CASSIRCDRVYEQYF.

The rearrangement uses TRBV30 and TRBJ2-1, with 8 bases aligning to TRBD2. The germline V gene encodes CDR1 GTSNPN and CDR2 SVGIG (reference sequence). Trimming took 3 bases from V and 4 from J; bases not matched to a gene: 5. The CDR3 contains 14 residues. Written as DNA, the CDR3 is TGTGCCTGGAGCTGGGCGGGAGGTTACAATGAGCAGTTCTTC. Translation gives CAWSWAGGYNEQFF.

CDR3 sequence reads: CASSVDGSTNEKLFF. The CDR3 nucleotides are TGTGCCAGCAGCGTGGACGGCTCAACTAATGAAAAACTGTTTTTT. The chain employs TRBV9 and TRBJ1-4; D unresolved. Trimming pared 2 bases from V and 0 bases from J, leaving 8 bases between. CDR1 SGDLS and CDR2 YYNGEE come from the germline V gene. The CDR3 loop spans 15 amino acids.

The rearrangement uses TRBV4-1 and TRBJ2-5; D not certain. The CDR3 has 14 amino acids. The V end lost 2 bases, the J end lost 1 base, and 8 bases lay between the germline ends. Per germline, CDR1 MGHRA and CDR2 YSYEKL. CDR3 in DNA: TGCGCCAGCAGCCAATTGTTCAGCCAAGAGACCCAGTACTTC. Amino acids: CASSQLFSQETQYF.

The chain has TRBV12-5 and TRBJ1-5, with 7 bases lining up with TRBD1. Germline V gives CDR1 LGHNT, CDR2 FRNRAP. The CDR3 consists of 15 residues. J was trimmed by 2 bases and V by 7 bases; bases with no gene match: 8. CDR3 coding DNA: TGTGCTAGTGTGGAAAGCGACAGGGGCAATCAGCCCCAGCATTTT. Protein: CASVESDRGNQPQHF.

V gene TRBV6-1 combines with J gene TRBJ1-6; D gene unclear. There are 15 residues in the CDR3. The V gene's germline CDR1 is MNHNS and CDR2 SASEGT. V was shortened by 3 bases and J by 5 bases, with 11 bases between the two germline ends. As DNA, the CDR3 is TGTGCCAGCAGTGATATAGGACGAGATAATTCACCCCTCCACTTT. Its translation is CASSDIGRDNSPLHF.

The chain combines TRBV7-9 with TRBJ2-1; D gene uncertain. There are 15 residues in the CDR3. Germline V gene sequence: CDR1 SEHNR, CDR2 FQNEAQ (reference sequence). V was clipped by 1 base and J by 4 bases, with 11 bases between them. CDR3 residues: CASSLGASAYNEQFF. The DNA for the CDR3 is TGTGCCAGCAGCTTAGGCGCGAGCGCTTACAATGAGCAGTTCTTC.

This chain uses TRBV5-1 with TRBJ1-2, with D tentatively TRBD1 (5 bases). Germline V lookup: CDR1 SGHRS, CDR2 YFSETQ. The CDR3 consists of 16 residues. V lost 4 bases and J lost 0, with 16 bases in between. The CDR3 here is CASSLAGTETNYGYTF. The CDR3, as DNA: TGCGCCAGCAGCCTAGCCGGGACGGAAACTAACTATGGCTACACCTTC.

CDR3 sequence reads: CSVEDLGTSDTQYF. DNA of the CDR3: TGCAGCGTTGAAGATCTGGGGACGTCCGATACGCAGTATTTT. The rearrangement links TRBV29-1 to TRBJ2-3; the D call may be TRBD1 or TRBD2 (5 bases each). The CDR3 consists of 14 residues. Germline CDR1 reads SQVTM; CDR2 reads ANQGSEA. Trimming took off 0 bases at V and 6 bases at J, with 13 bases between the two ends.